These 6 T cell receptor beta chains were sequenced from one sample in a study of OX40 agonist ivuxolimab in advanced cancers. This table comes from immunoSEQ multiplex PCR, and its TCRdb copy is limited to in-frame clones, with some not included. Counted here are about 71,000 clones, 90% to 95% occurring once; the ten biggest clones make up approximately 14%. Here the sequenced sample was CD4+ or CD8+ T cells sorted from blood, taken in a trial of the OX40 agonist ivuxolimab. The receptor set was obtained from an adult with an advanced solid tumor such as melanoma, head and neck, liver or kidney cancer.

The chain recombines TRBV5-1 with TRBJ2-1; TRBD2 matches at 9 bases. The trim removed 0 bases at V and 0 bases at J, leaving 13 bases unmatched. This CDR3 comprises 20 residues. The V gene's germline CDR1 is SGHRS and CDR2 YFSETQ. CDR3 nucleotides: TGCGCCAGCAGCTTGGGGGATAAACTAGCGGGCTTAAACTCCTACAATGAGCAGTTCTTC. It encodes CASSLGDKLAGLNSYNEQFF. Together with reference TRBV5-1 and TRBJ2-1, the CDR3 gives the full variable domain: KAGVTQTPRYLIKTRGQQVTLSCSPISGHRSVSWYQQTPGQGLQFLFEYFSETQRNKGNFPGRFSGRQFSNSRSEMNVSTLELGDSALYLCASSLGDKLAGLNSYNEQFFGPGTRLTVL.

The gene calls are TRBV4-3 and TRBJ2-7; 8 nucleotides agree with TRBD2. The CDR3 contains 15 residues. Germline V gene lookup returns CDR1 LGHNA and CDR2 YSLEER. Trimming took 3 bases from V and 6 from J; bases not matched to a gene: 10. The DNA for the CDR3 is TGCGCCAGCAGCCAGATGGGAGCGGGAGAGGTCGAGCAGTACTTC. As protein: CASSQMGAGEVEQYF.

This clone was detected only once. This rearrangement joins TRBV27 to TRBJ2-2; TRBD1 agrees at 10 bases. This CDR3 region has 14 residues. Unmatched junction bases numbered 2, after V lost 4 bases and J lost 6 bases. CDR1 and CDR2 from the germline V gene are MNHEY and SMNVEV (reference sequence). The CDR3 loop is CASSSDRGAGELFF. CDR3 in DNA: TGTGCCAGCAGTTCGGACAGGGGGGCCGGGGAGCTGTTTTTT.

This chain joins TRBV27 and TRBJ2-3, with D possibly matching TRBD1 (6 bases). CDR1 and CDR2 (germline): MNHEY, SMNVEV (reference sequence). Trimming left V 3 bases short and J 2 bases short, with 9 bases between. The CDR3 contains 14 residues. CDR3 nucleotide sequence: TGTGCCAGCAGTTTTAGGGGGTTCACAGATACGCAGTATTTT. Translating gives CASSFRGFTDTQYF.

The chain couples TRBV18 to TRBJ1-2; TRBD1 aligns across 11 bases. Germline V CDR1 and CDR2: KGHSH, LQKENI. The J segment lost 0 bases and the V segment lost 0 bases, leaving 3 bases of the junction unmatched. The CDR3 covers 17 residues. As DNA, the CDR3 is TGTGCCAGCTCACCACCCCCGGGACAGGGGGCTAACTATGGCTACACCTTC. It is translated as CASSPPPGQGANYGYTF.

This chain links TRBV21-1 with TRBJ2-4; TRBD1 reflects the table's D call only, with no check against the DNA. TRBV21-1 is deemed a pseudogene. The length of the CDR3 is 16 residues. This chain's CDR3 is CASSKGTRWGKNIQYF. The CDR3 DNA sequence: TGTGCCAGCAGCAAAGGGACACGGTGGGGTAAAAACATTCAGTACTTC.